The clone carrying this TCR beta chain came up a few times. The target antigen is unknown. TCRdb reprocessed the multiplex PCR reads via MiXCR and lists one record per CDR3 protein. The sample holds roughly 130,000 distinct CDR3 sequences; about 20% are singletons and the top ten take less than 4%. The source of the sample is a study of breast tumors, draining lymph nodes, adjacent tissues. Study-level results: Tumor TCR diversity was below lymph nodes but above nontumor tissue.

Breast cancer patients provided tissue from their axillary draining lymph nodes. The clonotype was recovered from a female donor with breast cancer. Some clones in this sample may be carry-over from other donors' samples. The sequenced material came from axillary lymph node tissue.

This CDR3 is CASSLAVREETQYF. CDR3 nucleotide sequence: TGCGCCAGCAGCTTGGCCGTCAGGGAAGAGACCCAGTACTTC. The chain uses TRBV5-1 and TRBJ2-5; tentatively, D is TRBD1 (5 bases). The V and J ends lost 0 bases and 3 bases respectively, with 9 bases between them. Germline assignment: CDR1 SGHRS and CDR2 YFSETQ. The CDR3 has 14 amino acids.